These 4 T cell receptor beta chains came from one sample sequenced in a study of T-cell reconstitution after alpha-beta-depleted transplantation in children. Construction of the TCRbeta library involved unique molecular identifiers. TCRdb independently ran MiXCR on the PCR reads; one entry per CDR3 protein. The data show under 450,000 distinct CDR3 sequences, around 16% seen once. The material sequenced was PBMCs, mostly from graft donor cells, taken 360 days after TCRalphabeta/CD19-depleted stem cell transplant. The receptors shown here come from a boy under three years old who had a stem cell transplant for Wiskott-Aldrich syndrome, so the T cells may come from the graft donor.

The chain uses TRBV5-1 and TRBJ2-1; 10 bases fit TRBD2. Unmatched junction bases numbered 5, after V lost 0 bases and J lost 2 bases. This CDR3 contains 17 residues. Looked up from germline, CDR1 is SGHRS and CDR2 is YFSETQ. CDR3 residues: CASSLVASGRPYNEQFF. CDR3 DNA: TGCGCCAGCAGCTTGGTGGCTAGCGGGAGACCCTACAATGAGCAGTTCTTC.

This clonotype was observed a handful of times. The genes are TRBV28 and TRBJ2-7; TRBD1 matches 10 bases. The CDR3 is 13 residues long. CDR1 and CDR2 from the germline V gene are MDHEN and SYDVKM. After removal of 7 bases from V and 4 bases from J, the junction contained 4 bases not matched to a gene. The CDR3, as DNA: TGTGCCAGCATAGACAGGGGGCGATACGAGCAGTACTTC. This translates into CASIDRGRYEQYF. Based on the CDR3 plus reference TRBV28 and TRBJ2-7, the full variable domain is DVKVTQSSRYLVKRTGEKVFLECVQDMDHENMFWYRQDPGLGLRLIYFSYDVKMKEKGDIPEGYSVSREKKERFSLILESASTNQTSMYLCASIDRGRYEQYFGPGTRLTVT.

The genes are TRBV7-9 and TRBJ2-1, with D possibly matching TRBD2 (6 bases). The CDR3 has 17 amino acids. Looked up from germline, CDR1 is SEHNR and CDR2 is FQNEAQ (reference sequence). V shed 5 bases and J shed 2 bases, with 19 bases lying between them. The CDR3 coding sequence is TGTGCCAGCAGCACCCGGGACTCTGGTCGAACCTACAATGAGCAGTTCTTC. It codes for CASSTRDSGRTYNEQFF.

This chain uses TRBV20-1 with TRBJ2-3, with D perhaps matching TRBD1 (6 bases). The CDR3 spans 13 residues. The V gene's germline CDR1 is DFQATT and CDR2 SNEGSKA (reference sequence). V was clipped by 2 bases and J by 1 base, with 7 bases between them. The CDR3 sequence: CSARRTGTDTQYF. CDR3 coding DNA: TGCAGTGCTAGAAGGACAGGCACAGATACGCAGTATTTT.